The present TCR beta chain was sequenced within a study of T cells after yellow fever vaccination. Whole-study context: Fractions of limited cellularity were prepared by means of SMART-Seq v4 Ultra Low Input. Findings and caveats of the study: Repertoires sorted by FACS could include abundant clonotypes that are contaminants from the bulk population.

The authors made TCR cDNA by 5'RACE template switching, adding a universal primer site and UMIs. TCRdb independently ran MiXCR on the 5' RACE reads; one entry per CDR3 protein. Among about 300,000 distinct CDR3 sequences listed, 7.5% to 9.5% were seen once. In this sample, this clonotype turned up a few times. The antigen is not known. The receptor's source is a man between 18 and 29 years old who received the YFV17D yellow fever vaccine. The input for sequencing was CD4+ T cells sorted from PBMCs, taken 5 days after the yellow fever booster vaccination.

The CDR3 coding sequence is TGTGCCAGCTCCGCTACGGACGGCAAGGAGCCCCAGCATTTT. Its protein product is CASSATDGKEPQHF. The genes are TRBV18 and TRBJ1-5; D unresolved. Per the germline V gene, CDR1 is KGHSH and CDR2 is LQKENI. The CDR3 contains 14 residues. Trimming took off 6 bases at V and 8 bases at J, with 17 bases between the two ends.